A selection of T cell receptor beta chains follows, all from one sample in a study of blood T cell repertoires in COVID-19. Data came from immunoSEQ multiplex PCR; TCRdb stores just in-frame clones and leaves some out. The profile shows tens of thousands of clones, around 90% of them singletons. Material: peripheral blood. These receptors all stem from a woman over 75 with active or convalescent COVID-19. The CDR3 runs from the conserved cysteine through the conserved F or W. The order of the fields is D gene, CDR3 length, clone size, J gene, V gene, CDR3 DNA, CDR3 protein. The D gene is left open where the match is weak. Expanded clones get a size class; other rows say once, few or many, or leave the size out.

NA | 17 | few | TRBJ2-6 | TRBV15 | TGTGCCACCAGCACCCGACTGGTGGGGGCCGGGGCCAACGTCCTGACTTTC | CATSTRLVGAGANVLTF
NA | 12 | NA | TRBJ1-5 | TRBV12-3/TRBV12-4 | TGTGCCAGCAGCCATAGCAATCAGCCCCAGCATTTT | CASSHSNQPQHF
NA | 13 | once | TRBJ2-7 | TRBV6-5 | TGTGCCAGCTGTAGGGGACTGGATTACGAGCAGTACTTC | CASCRGLDYEQYF
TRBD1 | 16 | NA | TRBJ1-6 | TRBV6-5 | TGTGCCAGCAGTTATACGGCGAGACAGGGTAATTCACCCCTCCACTTT | CASSYTARQGNSPLHF
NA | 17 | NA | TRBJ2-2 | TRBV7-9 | TGTGCCAGCATCCCAACCGGCGGGCCCAAGACCCTTGGGGAGCTGTTTTTT | CASIPTGGPKTLGELFF
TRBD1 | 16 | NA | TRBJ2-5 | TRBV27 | TGTGCCAGCAGTTTTACCCGGACAGGGCGGCAAGAGACCCAGTACTTC | CASSFTRTGRQETQYF
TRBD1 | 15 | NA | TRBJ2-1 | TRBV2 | TGTGCCAGCAGGGGGGGACAGGGCCTCTACAATGAGCAGTTCTTC | CASRGGQGLYNEQFF
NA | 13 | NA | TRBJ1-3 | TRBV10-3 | TGTGCCATCGGTTCGGGGACTGGAAACACCATATATTTT | CAIGSGTGNTIYF
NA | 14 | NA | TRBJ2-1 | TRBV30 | TGTGCCTGGAGTGTTTCGCAGGGAATCAATGAGCAGTTCTTC | CAWSVSQGINEQFF
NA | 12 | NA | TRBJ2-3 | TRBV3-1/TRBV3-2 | TGTGCCAGCAGCCAACTCTTAGATACGCAGTATTTT | CASSQLLDTQYF
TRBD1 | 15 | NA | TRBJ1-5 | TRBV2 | TGTGCCAGCAGTAACAGGGGGGTAGTCTATCAGCCCCAGCATTTT | CASSNRGVVYQPQHF
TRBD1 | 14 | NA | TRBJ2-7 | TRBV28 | TGTGCCAGCAGGTCCCGGGACAGTCCCTACGAGCAGTACTTC | CASRSRDSPYEQYF
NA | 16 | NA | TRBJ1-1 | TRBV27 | TGTGCCAGCAAAGGAGGTGGGGGCCGACTGAACACTGAAGCTTTCTTT | CASKGGGGRLNTEAFF
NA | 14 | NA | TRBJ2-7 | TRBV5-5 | TGTGCCAGCAGCTTGAGGGGGGGGGAAGGCGAGCAGTACTTC | CASSLRGGEGEQYF
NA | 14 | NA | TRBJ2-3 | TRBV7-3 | TGTGCCAGCAGCTTTACTGCCGGCACAGATACGCAGTATTTT | CASSFTAGTDTQYF
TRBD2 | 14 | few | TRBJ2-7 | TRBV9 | TGTGCCAGCAGCGTAGGCGGGAGCTCCTACGAGCAGTACTTC | CASSVGGSSYEQYF
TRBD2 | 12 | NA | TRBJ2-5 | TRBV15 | TGTGCCATCCGGGCGGGGGGGGAGACCCAGTACTTC | CAIRAGGETQYF
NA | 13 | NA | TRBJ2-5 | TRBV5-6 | TGTGCCAGCAGCATGGGACTCCAAGAGACCCAGTACTTC | CASSMGLQETQYF
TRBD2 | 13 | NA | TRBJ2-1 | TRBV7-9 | TGTGCCAGCAGCGTAAGATCCGGGACTAGAAAGTTCTTC | CASSVRSGTRKFF
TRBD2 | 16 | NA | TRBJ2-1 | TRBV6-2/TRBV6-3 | TGTGCCAGCAGTTACGTATCGGGAGGGCCGGTCAATGAGCAGTTCTTC | CASSYVSGGPVNEQFF